Sequencing of this T cell receptor beta chain was carried out in a study of cytomegalovirus exposure and HLA in healthy donors. Deletions cut 5 bases from V and 3 bases from J, with 10 bases between. The CDR3 is 14 residues long. CDR1 and CDR2 (germline): LNHDA, SQIVND (reference sequence). Findings and limits, study-wide: Earlier results showed most TCR beta V segments being productive about 90% or about 30% of the time. Information on immune exposure was restricted to one variable (CMV serostatus). When analyzed later, the rates of TCR association showed variation by HLA locus, with DRB1 the most and HLA-C the fewest. V- and J-gene trimming in TCR beta was tied to a missense DCLRE1C variant by an analysis performed later.

It was with 60 Vbeta and 13 Jbeta primers that the PCR ran. Assay: immunoSEQ multiplex PCR; the TCRdb copy retains only in-frame clones and omits some. The sample has 120,000 to 150,000 clones, 73% seen once. In its sample, this clone was seen a few times. Its antigen remains unknown. The specimen was PBMCs. This chain uses TRBV19 with TRBJ2-2; D is unclear. The clonotype was recovered from a human donor in good health. In nucleotides, the CDR3 is TGTGCCAGTAGTTCCGCTATAGACACCGGGGAGCTGTTTTTT. Translated: CASSSAIDTGELFF.